This T cell receptor beta chain was sequenced in a study of cytomegalovirus exposure and HLA in healthy donors. For the study at large: A prior analysis found some 110 million unique TCR beta sequences from approximately 200 million T cells. The study, taken as a whole, reports: Listed as cytomegalovirus-associated were 164 TCR beta chains. When analyzed later, the rates of TCR association showed variation by HLA locus, with DRB1 the most and HLA-C the fewest.

In the PCR, 60 Vbeta and 13 Jbeta primers were used. In the authors' methods: An analysis performed later counted 72 million or so unique TCR beta chains (approximately 10 million of them shared). The table came from immunoSEQ multiplex PCR; TCRdb's copy has only in-frame clones and leaves some out. Clonal size and the V and J genes are those of that table, whereas D and trimming came from the DNA. The sample lists around 140,000 clones, around 80% occurring once. Regarding this clone: Its antigen is not known.

This sequence was found in a man aged 18-30 years in good health and CMV-seropositive. Sequencing was carried out using PBMCs.

CDR3 region: CASSANPGLAGENEQFF. The CDR3 nucleotides are TGTGCCAGCAGCGCCAACCCGGGACTAGCGGGAGAGAATGAGCAGTTCTTC. The chain couples TRBV7-9 to TRBJ2-1; 14 bases align to TRBD2. The V gene's germline CDR1 is SEHNR and CDR2 FQNEAQ (reference sequence). The CDR3 is 17 amino acids. The J segment lost 7 bases and the V segment lost 5 bases, leaving 10 bases of the junction unmatched.